This TCR beta chain was recovered during a study of T cells in Graves' hyperthyroidism and ophthalmopathy. Diagnostic decisions used clinical symptoms, serum thyroxine and TRAb, thyroid ultrasound and orbital computed tomography. This clonotype has ten or more counts. The antigen remains unidentified. TCR beta CDR3 regions were amplified from RNA transcripts. In the first-round RT-PCR of the TCR CDR3, the HTBI primer set was used. TCRdb called the multiplex PCR reads again in MiXCR, with one record for every CDR3 protein. The sample carries some 650,000 distinct CDR3 sequences, about a sixth recorded once. Study-level points and caveats: Using 13 V-J features, a model discriminated ophthalmopathy from stable hyperthyroidism.

V shed 2 bases, J shed 5 bases, and the junction held 10 bases outside the gene matches. The germline CDR1 and CDR2 sequences are DFQATT and SNEGSKA (reference sequence). This CDR3 has 15 residues. Material: blood. The rearrangement joins TRBV20-1 to TRBJ2-5; TRBD2 aligns across 8 bases. The clonotype was recovered from a woman between 35 and 50 years old with Graves' ophthalmopathy. The CDR3 nucleotides read TGCAGTGCTAGACCAATCGAGCGGGAGTTTGAGACCCAGTACTTC. Translated: CSARPIEREFETQYF.